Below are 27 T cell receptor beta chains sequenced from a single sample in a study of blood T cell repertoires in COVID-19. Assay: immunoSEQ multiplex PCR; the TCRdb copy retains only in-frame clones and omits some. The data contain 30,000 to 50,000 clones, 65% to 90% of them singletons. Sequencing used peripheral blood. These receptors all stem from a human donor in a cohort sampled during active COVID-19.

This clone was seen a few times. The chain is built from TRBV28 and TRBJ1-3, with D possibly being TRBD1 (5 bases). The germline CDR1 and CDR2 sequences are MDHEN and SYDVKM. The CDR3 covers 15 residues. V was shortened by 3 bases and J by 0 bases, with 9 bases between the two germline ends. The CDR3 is CASSLGLSSGNTIYF. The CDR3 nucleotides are TGTGCCAGCAGTTTGGGGCTGAGCTCTGGAAACACCATATATTTT.

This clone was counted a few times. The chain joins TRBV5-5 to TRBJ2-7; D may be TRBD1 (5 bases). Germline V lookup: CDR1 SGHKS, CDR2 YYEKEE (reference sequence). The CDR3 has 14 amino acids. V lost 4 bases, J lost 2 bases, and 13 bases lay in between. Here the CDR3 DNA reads TGTGCCAGCAGCCGCGACAGTTTAGCCTACGAGCAGTACTTC. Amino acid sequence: CASSRDSLAYEQYF. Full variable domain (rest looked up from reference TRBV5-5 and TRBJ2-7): DAGVTQSPTHLIKTRGQQVTLRCSPISGHKSVSWYQQVLGQGPQFIFQYYEKEERGRGNFPDRFSARQFPNYSSELNVNALLLGDSALYLCASSRDSLAYEQYFGPGTRLTVT.

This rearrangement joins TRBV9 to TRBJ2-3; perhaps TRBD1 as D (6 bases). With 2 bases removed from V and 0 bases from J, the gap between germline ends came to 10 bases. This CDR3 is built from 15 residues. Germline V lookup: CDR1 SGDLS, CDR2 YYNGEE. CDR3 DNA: TGTGCCAGCAGCGTCCGTGGACAGAGCACAGATACGCAGTATTTT. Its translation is CASSVRGQSTDTQYF.

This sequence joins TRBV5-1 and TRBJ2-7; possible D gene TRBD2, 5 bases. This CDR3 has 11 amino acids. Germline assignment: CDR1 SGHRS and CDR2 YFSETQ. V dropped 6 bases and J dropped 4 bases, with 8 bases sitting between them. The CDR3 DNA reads TGCGCCAGCAAGGGAGAATACGAGCAGTACTTC. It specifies CASKGEYEQYF.

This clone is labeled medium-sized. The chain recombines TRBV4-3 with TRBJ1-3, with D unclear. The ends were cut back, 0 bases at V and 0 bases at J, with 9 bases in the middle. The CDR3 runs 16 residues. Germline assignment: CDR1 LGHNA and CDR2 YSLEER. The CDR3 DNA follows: TGCGCCAGCAGCCAAGATGCAACATTCTCTGGAAACACCATATATTTT. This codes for CASSQDATFSGNTIYF.

The CDR3 here is CASSIPSGLPIMDGYTF. The DNA for the CDR3 is TGTGCCAGTAGTATTCCCAGCGGACTCCCAATTATGGATGGCTACACCTTC. This chain connects TRBV19 to TRBJ1-2; D remains unclear. The ends were cut back, 3 bases at V and 6 bases at J, with 23 bases in the middle. Looked up from germline, CDR1 is LNHDA and CDR2 is SQIVND (reference sequence). The CDR3 has 17 residues.

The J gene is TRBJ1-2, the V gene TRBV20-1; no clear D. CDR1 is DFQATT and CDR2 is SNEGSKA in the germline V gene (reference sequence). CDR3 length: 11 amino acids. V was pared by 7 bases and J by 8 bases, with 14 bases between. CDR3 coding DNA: TGCAGTGTTCCCCTGTCGCGGGGCTACACCTTC. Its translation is CSVPLSRGYTF.

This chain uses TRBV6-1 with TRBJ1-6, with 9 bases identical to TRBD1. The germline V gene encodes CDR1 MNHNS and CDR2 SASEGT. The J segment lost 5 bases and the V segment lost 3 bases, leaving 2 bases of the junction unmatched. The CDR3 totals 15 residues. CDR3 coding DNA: TGTGCCAGCAGTGACGGGACAGGGAATAATTCACCCCTCCACTTT. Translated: CASSDGTGNNSPLHF.

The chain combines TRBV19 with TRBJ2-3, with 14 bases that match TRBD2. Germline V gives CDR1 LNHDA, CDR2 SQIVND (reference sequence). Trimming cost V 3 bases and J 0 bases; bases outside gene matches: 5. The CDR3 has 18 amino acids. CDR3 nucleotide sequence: TGTGCCAGTAGTATTTTGACTAGCGGGAGGGCGAGCACAGATACGCAGTATTTT. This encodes CASSILTSGRASTDTQYF.

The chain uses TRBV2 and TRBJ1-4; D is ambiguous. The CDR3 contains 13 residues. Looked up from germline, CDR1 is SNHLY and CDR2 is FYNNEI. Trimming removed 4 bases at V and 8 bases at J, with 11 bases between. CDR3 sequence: CASSVERREKLFF. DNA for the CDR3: TGTGCCAGCAGTGTAGAGCGGAGAGAAAAACTGTTTTTT.

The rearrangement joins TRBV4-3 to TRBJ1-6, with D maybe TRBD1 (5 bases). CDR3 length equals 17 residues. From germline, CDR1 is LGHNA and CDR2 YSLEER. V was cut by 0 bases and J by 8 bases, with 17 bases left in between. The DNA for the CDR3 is TGCGCCAGCAGCCAAGATCGTTGGGGGGGGTTGGATTCACCCCTCCACTTT. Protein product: CASSQDRWGGLDSPLHF.

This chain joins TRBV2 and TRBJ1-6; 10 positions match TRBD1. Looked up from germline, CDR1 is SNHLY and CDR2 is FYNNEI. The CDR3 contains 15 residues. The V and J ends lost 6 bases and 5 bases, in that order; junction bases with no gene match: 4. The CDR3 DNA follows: TGTGCCAGCAGCGGGGACAGGGGAGATAATTCACCCCTCCACTTT. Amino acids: CASSGDRGDNSPLHF.

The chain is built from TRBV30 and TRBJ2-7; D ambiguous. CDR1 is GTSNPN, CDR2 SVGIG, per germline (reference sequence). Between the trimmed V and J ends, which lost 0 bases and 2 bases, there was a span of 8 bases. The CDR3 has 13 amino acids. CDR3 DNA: TGTGCCTGGAGTGTAAGAGCTCCCTACGAGCAGTACTTC. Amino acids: CAWSVRAPYEQYF. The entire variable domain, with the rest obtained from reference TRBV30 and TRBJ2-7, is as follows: SQTIHQWPATLVQPVGSPLSLECTVEGTSNPNLYWYRQAAGRGLQLLFYSVGIGQISSEVPQNLSASRPQDRQFILSSKKLLLSDSGFYLCAWSVRAPYEQYFGPGTRLTVT.

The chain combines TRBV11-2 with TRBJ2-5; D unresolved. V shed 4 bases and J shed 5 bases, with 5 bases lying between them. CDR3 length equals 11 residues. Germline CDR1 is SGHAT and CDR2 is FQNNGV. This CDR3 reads CASSSSETQYF. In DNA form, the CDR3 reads TGTGCCAGCAGCTCGTCGGAGACCCAGTACTTC.

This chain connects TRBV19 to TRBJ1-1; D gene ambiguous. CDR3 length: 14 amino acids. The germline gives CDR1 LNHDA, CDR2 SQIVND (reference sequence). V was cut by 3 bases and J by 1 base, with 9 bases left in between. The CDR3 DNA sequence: TGTGCCAGTAGTATGAGGGAGACGAACACTGAAGCTTTCTTT. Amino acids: CASSMRETNTEAFF.

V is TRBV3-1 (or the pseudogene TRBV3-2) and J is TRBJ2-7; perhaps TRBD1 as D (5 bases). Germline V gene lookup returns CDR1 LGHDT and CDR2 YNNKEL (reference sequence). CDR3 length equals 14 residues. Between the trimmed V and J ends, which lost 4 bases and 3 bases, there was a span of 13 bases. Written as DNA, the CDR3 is TGTGCCAGCAGCCTCCATCGGCAGGGCTACGAGCAGTACTTC. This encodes CASSLHRQGYEQYF.

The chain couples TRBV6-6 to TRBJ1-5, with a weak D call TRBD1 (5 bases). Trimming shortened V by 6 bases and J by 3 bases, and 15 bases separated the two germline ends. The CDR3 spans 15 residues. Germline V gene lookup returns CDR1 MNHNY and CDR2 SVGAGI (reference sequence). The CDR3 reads CASSPSGRVNQPQHF. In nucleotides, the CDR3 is TGTGCCAGCAGCCCCTCGGGCAGGGTCAATCAGCCCCAGCATTTT.

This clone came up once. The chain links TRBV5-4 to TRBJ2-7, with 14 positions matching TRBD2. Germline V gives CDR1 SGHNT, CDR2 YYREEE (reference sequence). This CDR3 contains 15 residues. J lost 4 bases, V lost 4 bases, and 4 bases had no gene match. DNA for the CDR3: TGTGCCAGCAGCGGCGGGACTAGCGGGAGTTACGAGCAGTACTTC. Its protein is CASSGGTSGSYEQYF.

CDR3 protein: CASSPLIEPVNYGYTF. In nucleotides, the CDR3 is TGTGCCAGCAGCCCTCTCATCGAACCAGTGAACTATGGCTACACCTTC. The chain carries TRBV7-8 and TRBJ1-2; no clear D gene. Germline lookup yields CDR1 SGHVS and CDR2 FQNEAQ. Trimming pared 5 bases from V and 2 bases from J, leaving 18 bases between. The length of the CDR3 is 16 residues.

CDR3 loop: CASSQGREQFF. CDR3 sequence (DNA): TGTGCCAGCAGTCAGGGTCGGGAGCAGTTCTTC. This rearrangement joins TRBV12-3 or TRBV12-4 to TRBJ2-1; D is possibly TRBD1 (5 bases). The length of the CDR3 is 11 residues. V was clipped by 5 bases and J by 10 bases, with 9 bases between them.

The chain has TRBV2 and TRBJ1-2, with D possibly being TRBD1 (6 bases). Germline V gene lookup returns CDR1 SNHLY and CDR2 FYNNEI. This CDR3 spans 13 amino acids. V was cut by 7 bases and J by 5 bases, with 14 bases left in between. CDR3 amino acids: CASTSTGSYGYTF. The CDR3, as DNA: TGTGCCAGCACCTCAACAGGGTCGTATGGCTACACCTTC. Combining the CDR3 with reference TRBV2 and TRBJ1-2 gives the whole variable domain EPEVTQTPSHQVTQMGQEVILRCVPISNHLYFYWYRQILGQKVEFLVSFYNNEISEKSEIFDDQFSVERPDGSNFTLKIRSTKLEDSAMYFCASTSTGSYGYTFGSGTRLTVV.

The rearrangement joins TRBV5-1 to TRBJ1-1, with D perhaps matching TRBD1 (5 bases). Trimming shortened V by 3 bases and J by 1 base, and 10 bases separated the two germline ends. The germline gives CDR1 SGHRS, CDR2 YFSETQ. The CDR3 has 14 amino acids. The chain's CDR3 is CASSWGGENTEAFF. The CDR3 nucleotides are TGCGCCAGCAGCTGGGGCGGGGAGAACACTGAAGCTTTCTTT. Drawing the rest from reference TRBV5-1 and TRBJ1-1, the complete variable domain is KAGVTQTPRYLIKTRGQQVTLSCSPISGHRSVSWYQQTPGQGLQFLFEYFSETQRNKGNFPGRFSGRQFSNSRSEMNVSTLELGDSALYLCASSWGGENTEAFFGQGTRLTVV.

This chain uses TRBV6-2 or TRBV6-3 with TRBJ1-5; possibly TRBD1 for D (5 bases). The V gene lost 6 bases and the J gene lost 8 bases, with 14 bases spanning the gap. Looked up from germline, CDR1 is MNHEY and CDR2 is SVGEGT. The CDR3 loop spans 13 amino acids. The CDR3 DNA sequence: TGTGCCAGCAGCTCCAGGGTAAGGGAGCCCCAGCATTTT. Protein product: CASSSRVREPQHF.

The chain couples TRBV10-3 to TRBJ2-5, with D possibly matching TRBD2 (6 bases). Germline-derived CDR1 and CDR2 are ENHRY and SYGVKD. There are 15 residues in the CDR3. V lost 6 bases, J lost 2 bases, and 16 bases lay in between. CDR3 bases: TGTGCCATCAGGGGGGACTCATCAGTTCAAGAGACCCAGTACTTC. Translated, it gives CAIRGDSSVQETQYF.

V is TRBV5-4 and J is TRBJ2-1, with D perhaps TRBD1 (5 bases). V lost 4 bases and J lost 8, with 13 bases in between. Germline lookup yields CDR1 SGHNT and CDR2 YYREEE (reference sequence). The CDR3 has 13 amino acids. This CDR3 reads CASSGQGIDEQFF. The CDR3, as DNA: TGTGCCAGCAGCGGGCAGGGAATCGATGAGCAGTTCTTC. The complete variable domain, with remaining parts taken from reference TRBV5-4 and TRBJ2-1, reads ETGVTQSPTHLIKTRGQQVTLRCSSQSGHNTVSWYQQALGQGPQFIFQYYREEENGRGNFPPRFSGLQFPNYSSELNVNALELDDSALYLCASSGQGIDEQFFGPGTRLTVL.

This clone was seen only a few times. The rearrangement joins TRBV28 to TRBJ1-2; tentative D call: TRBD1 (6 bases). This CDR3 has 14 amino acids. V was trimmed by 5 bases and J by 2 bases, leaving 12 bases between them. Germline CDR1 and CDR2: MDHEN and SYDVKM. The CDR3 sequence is CASSIPGVNYGYTF. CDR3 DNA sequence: TGTGCCAGCAGTATACCAGGGGTAAACTATGGCTACACCTTC.

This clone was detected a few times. Here the CDR3 DNA reads TGCAGTGCTAGTGCCCTGCCCGGACACACGAACACTGAAGCTTTCTTT. Its translation is CSASALPGHTNTEAFF. The genes are TRBV20-1 and TRBJ1-1; the D gene is possibly TRBD1 (5 bases). Germline V lookup: CDR1 DFQATT, CDR2 SNEGSKA (reference sequence). The CDR3 consists of 16 residues. Trimming pared 3 bases from V and 1 base from J, leaving 18 bases between.